Listed below are T cell receptor beta chains from one sample, sequenced in a study of shared clonotypes between healthy human individuals. TCRdb's table, derived via immunoSEQ multiplex PCR, lists solely in-frame clones and lacks some. The table shows approximately 1,000,000 clones, with 75% to 85% occurring only once. Input material: memory CD4+ T cells from PBMCs. All receptors come from a man between 18 and 35 years old in good health. Some clones in this sample may be carry-over from other donors' samples. Each CDR3 is given with its conserved first and last residue. The order of the fields is clone size, V gene, D gene, J gene, CDR3 DNA, CDR3 protein. D genes are given only for firm matches. Size values are once, few and many counts, or a class for expanded clones, and some rows have none.

NA	TRBV4-1	NA	TRBJ2-7	TGCGCCAGCAGCCCAAACATAGCGGACCCTTCCTACGAGCAGTACTTC	CASSPNIADPSYEQYF
NA	TRBV6-5	NA	TRBJ1-1	TGTGCCAGCACCTTGGGTTGGGGCACTGAAGCTTTCTTT	CASTLGWGTEAFF
NA	TRBV5-1	TRBD2	TRBJ2-1	TGCGCCAGCAGGCGACTAGCTACCTCCGATGAGCAGTTCTTC	CASRRLATSDEQFF
few	TRBV5-6	NA	TRBJ1-4	TGTGCCAGCAGCTTGTATGGCAGGGAGCATGAAAAACTGTTTTTT	CASSLYGREHEKLFF
NA	TRBV5-1	TRBD2	TRBJ2-1	TGCGCCAGCAGCTTCAGTCCAGCGGGGCGTACCTACAATGAGCAGTTCTTC	CASSFSPAGRTYNEQFF
many	TRBV28	TRBD1	TRBJ1-5	TGTGCCAGCAGTTCCCCCTCTCTGGGGTTCCAGGGGGGATCAGCCCAGCATTTT	CASSSPSLGFQGGSAQHF
NA	TRBV7-9	NA	TRBJ1-2	TGTGCCAGCAGCCAAACTCGTCGGGGGCAGGGTGGCTACACCTTC	CASSQTRRGQGGYTF
NA	TRBV28	NA	TRBJ2-2	TGTGCCAGCAGTTGGTCCACCGGGGAGCTGTTTTTT	CASSWSTGELFF
NA	TRBV30	TRBD2	TRBJ2-1	TGTGCCTGGAGGTCGACTAGCGGGAGCTCCTACAATGAGCAGTTCTTC	CAWRSTSGSSYNEQFF
few	TRBV2	NA	TRBJ1-1	TGTGCCAGCGCCAGGAGGGGCGAGGCTGAAGCTTTCTTT	CASARRGEAEAFF
NA	TRBV7-9	TRBD1	TRBJ2-5	TGTGCCAGCAGCCCAGGCCGGACAGGGGAAGAGACCCAGTACTTC	CASSPGRTGEETQYF
NA	TRBV5-1	TRBD2	TRBJ2-5	TGCGCCAGCAGCTCAACGGCAGCGGGAGTGGGGGAGACCCAGTACTTC	CASSSTAAGVGETQYF
NA	TRBV15	TRBD2	TRBJ2-3	TGTGCCACCAGCAGAGCTAGCGGGAGTGGGACAGATACGCAGTATTTT	CATSRASGSGTDTQYF
NA	TRBV19	NA	TRBJ2-7	TGTGCCAGTAGTAAGGTGGGAGCGGACTACGAGCAGTACTTC	CASSKVGADYEQYF
NA	TRBV27	TRBD1	TRBJ2-1	TGTGCCAGCAGTTTACACCCGGGACAGCCCAATGAGCAGTTCTTC	CASSLHPGQPNEQFF
NA	TRBV7-2	TRBD2	TRBJ2-3	TGTGCCAGCAGCTTAGCCGGGACTAGCACGCAGTATTTT	CASSLAGTSTQYF
NA	TRBV2	TRBD1	TRBJ1-6	TGTGCCAGCAGCCTCTCCGGGACAGCCAATTCACCCCTCCACTTT	CASSLSGTANSPLHF
once	TRBV19	TRBD2	TRBJ2-3	TGTGCCAGTACCCGGGGGGGTCCCGCAGATACGCAGTATTTT	CASTRGGPADTQYF
NA	TRBV11-3	NA	TRBJ2-7	TGTGCCAGCAGCTTAGGTCACAGTTACGAGCAGTACTTC	CASSLGHSYEQYF
few	TRBV30	NA	TRBJ1-1	TGTGCCTGGAGTGTATCGGGGCTCACAGCTTTCTTT	CAWSVSGLTAFF
NA	TRBV7-2	NA	TRBJ1-5	TGTGCCAGCAGCTTAGGAGGAGGCGCTCATGGAGCGAAACCCCAGCATTTT	CASSLGGGAHGAKPQHF
NA	TRBV15	TRBD1	TRBJ1-2	TGTGCCACCAGCAGAGATCCCGGGACAGGCCGAGGCTACACCTTC	CATSRDPGTGRGYTF
many	TRBV5-6	TRBD2	TRBJ2-7	TGTGCCAGCAGCTTAGGACTAGCGGGCTCCTACGAGCAGTACTTC	CASSLGLAGSYEQYF
NA	TRBV28	TRBD1	TRBJ1-4	TGTGCCAGCAGTCCCATAGGGGGCCGGGGTCGAGGGCATGAAAAACTGTTTTTT	CASSPIGGRGRGHEKLFF
few	TRBV4-1	NA	TRBJ1-4	TGCGCCAGCAGCCAAGTCCGGGCAAAGAATGAAAAACTGTTTTTT	CASSQVRAKNEKLFF
NA	TRBV29-1	NA	TRBJ1-2	TGCAGCGTTAAGGACAACCTCTATGGCTACACCTTC	CSVKDNLYGYTF
NA	TRBV28	NA	TRBJ1-1	TGTGCCAGCAGTAACTCTGGGCGCGCTGAAGCTTTCTTT	CASSNSGRAEAFF
NA	TRBV7-2	NA	TRBJ1-1	TGTGCCAGCAGCTTAACAGTGGGGGGCACTGAAGCTTTCTTT	CASSLTVGGTEAFF
NA	TRBV2	TRBD1	TRBJ2-1	TGTGCCAGCAGGAGACCGGGACAGGACTCCTACAATGAGCAGTTCTTC	CASRRPGQDSYNEQFF
NA	TRBV28	NA	TRBJ1-5	TGTGCCAGCAGCCGATCAGGCTACAATCAGCCCCAGCATTTT	CASSRSGYNQPQHF
NA	TRBV4-1	TRBD1	TRBJ2-3	TGCGCCAGCAGCCAAGATCAGCCCCGGGACAGCTACACAGATACGCAGTATTTT	CASSQDQPRDSYTDTQYF
NA	TRBV14	TRBD1	TRBJ1-1	TGTGCCAGCAGCCAGGACAGGGCCACTGAAGCTTTCTTT	CASSQDRATEAFF
few	TRBV28	NA	TRBJ1-1	TGTGCCACCACCCCGGAGGTAGTGGGCACTGAAGCTTTCTTT	CATTPEVVGTEAFF
NA	TRBV7-2	NA	TRBJ1-2	TGTGCCAGCAGCTTGGGCAGGGACTATGGCTACACCTTC	CASSLGRDYGYTF
NA	TRBV20-1	NA	TRBJ1-3	TGCAGTGCCCAAGGGGAGGACACCATATATTTT	CSAQGEDTIYF
NA	TRBV5-1	NA	TRBJ1-1	TGCGCCAGCAGCTTGAGGGGGGGAACTGAAGCTTTCTTT	CASSLRGGTEAFF
NA	TRBV29-1	TRBD2	TRBJ2-7	TGCAGCGTCGCCATAGCGGGGACGGCGGACTACGAGCAGTACTTC	CSVAIAGTADYEQYF
NA	TRBV5-1	NA	TRBJ2-2	TGCGCCAGCAGCTACCCTGATACCGGGGAGCTGTTTTTT	CASSYPDTGELFF
NA	TRBV5-1	NA	TRBJ2-7	TGCGCCAGCAGCTCCCAGGGGCTTGGCACCTACGAGCAGTACTTC	CASSSQGLGTYEQYF
NA	TRBV7-6	TRBD1	TRBJ1-4	TGTGCCAGCAGCACCGGGACAGGGGGCAGTGAAAAACTGTTTTTT	CASSTGTGGSEKLFF
NA	TRBV7-2	NA	TRBJ1-5	TGTGCCAGCAGCCTCAGTTCGGAAAGTCAGCCCCAGCATTTT	CASSLSSESQPQHF
NA	TRBV11-2	NA	TRBJ2-3	TGTGCCAGCAGCTTACGTCGTTTTAATAGGGATAGCACAGATACGCAGTATTTT	CASSLRRFNRDSTDTQYF
few	TRBV5-6	TRBD1	TRBJ1-3	TGTGCCAGCAGCTGGGACAGGGGGGAAAACACCATATATTTT	CASSWDRGENTIYF
NA	TRBV5-1	NA	TRBJ1-4	TGCGCCAGCAGCCAAACCGACAGAGCTAATGAAAAACTGTTTTTT	CASSQTDRANEKLFF